These 17 T cell receptor beta chains originate from one sample sequenced in a study of blood T cell repertoires in COVID-19. This table comes from immunoSEQ multiplex PCR, and its TCRdb copy is limited to in-frame clones, with some not included. This table has fewer than 50,000 clones, approximately 82% appearing once. Sequencing was carried out using peripheral blood. The source is a woman aged 80 or over with active or convalescent COVID-19.

The rearrangement joins TRBV5-1 to TRBJ1-3, with D possibly matching TRBD1 (5 bases). Germline V CDR1 and CDR2: SGHRS, YFSETQ. Trimming removed 7 bases from V and 0 bases from J, with 20 bases in between. The CDR3 has 17 residues. The CDR3 spells CASRDSQNRLSGNTIYF. For the CDR3, the DNA is TGCGCCAGCCGCGACTCCCAAAACAGGCTCTCTGGAAACACCATATATTTT. Filled out from reference TRBV5-1 and TRBJ1-3, the complete variable domain reads KAGVTQTPRYLIKTRGQQVTLSCSPISGHRSVSWYQQTPGQGLQFLFEYFSETQRNKGNFPGRFSGRQFSNSRSEMNVSTLELGDSALYLCASRDSQNRLSGNTIYFGEGSWLTVV.

This clone was seen just once. The J gene is TRBJ1-2, the V gene TRBV18; 9 bases are a match to TRBD1. V was pared by 1 base and J by 7 bases, with 19 bases of the junction left unmatched. The CDR3 sequence is 19 residues long. Germline values: CDR1 KGHSH, CDR2 LQKENI. The CDR3 reads CASSPQETGTGFFPSGYTF. CDR3 DNA sequence: TGTGCCAGCTCACCACAAGAAACCGGGACAGGGTTTTTTCCGAGTGGCTACACCTTC.

This sequence joins TRBV3-1 (or the pseudogene TRBV3-2) and TRBJ1-1, with D uncertain. CDR1 is LGHDT, CDR2 YNNKEL, per germline (reference sequence). V lost 1 base, J lost 7 bases, and 4 bases lay in between. This CDR3 contains 11 residues. CDR3 sequence reads: CASSQAGEAFF. In nucleotides, the CDR3 is TGTGCCAGCAGCCAAGCAGGTGAAGCTTTCTTT.

V and J are TRBV29-1 and TRBJ2-1; D is uncertain. Germline V lookup: CDR1 SQVTM, CDR2 ANQGSEA. The CDR3 is 11 residues long. Trimming pared 6 bases from V and 4 bases from J, leaving 7 bases between. CDR3 protein: CSVRRYNEQFF. CDR3 nucleotide sequence: TGCAGCGTCCGTAGATACAATGAGCAGTTCTTC.

The chain couples TRBV4-3 to TRBJ2-1, with 11 bases matching TRBD2. The J segment lost 9 bases and the V segment lost 0 bases, leaving 4 bases of the junction unmatched. The CDR3 sequence is 15 residues long. Germline CDR1 LGHNA, CDR2 YSLEER. In DNA form, the CDR3 reads TGCGCCAGCAGCCAAGAGTCTAGCGGGAGGCTTGAGCAGTTCTTC. It codes for CASSQESSGRLEQFF.

The chain couples TRBV24-1 to TRBJ2-2, with a weak D call TRBD2 (5 bases). This CDR3 comprises 13 residues. Germline V gene sequence: CDR1 KGHDR, CDR2 SFDVKD. V was shortened by 7 bases and J by 2 bases, with 7 bases between the two germline ends. The DNA for the CDR3 is TGTGCCACCAGAGCGGTAAACACCGGGGAGCTGTTTTTT. It yields the protein CATRAVNTGELFF.

This rearrangement joins TRBV7-3 to TRBJ2-5; 9 positions match TRBD2. Germline CDR1 is SGHTA and CDR2 is FQGTGA. This CDR3 comprises 15 residues. V shed 2 bases, J shed 5 bases, and the junction held 6 bases outside the gene matches. CDR3 nucleotide sequence: TGTGCCAGCAGCTTATCGGGACTAGCAGGCGAGACCCAGTACTTC. It is translated as CASSLSGLAGETQYF.

This chain uses TRBV24-1 with TRBJ2-7; 9 bases agree with TRBD1. Germline CDR1 KGHDR, CDR2 SFDVKD. The CDR3 is 15 residues long. Unmatched junction bases numbered 6, after V lost 6 bases and J lost 1 base. CDR3 region: CATSTDRGRSYEQYF. The CDR3 bases are TGTGCCACCAGTACGGACAGGGGACGGTCCTACGAGCAGTACTTC.

The J gene is TRBJ1-5, the V gene TRBV6-5; D gene uncertain. Trimming took off 0 bases at V and 4 bases at J, with 7 bases between the two ends. Per the germline V gene, CDR1 is MNHEY and CDR2 is SVGAGI. This CDR3 is 14 amino acids long. Written as DNA, the CDR3 is TGTGCCAGCAGTTACTCGGGAGGGAATCAGCCCCAGCATTTT. Translation: CASSYSGGNQPQHF.

The chain employs TRBV28 and TRBJ2-5; D perhaps matches TRBD2 (6 bases). Trimming took off 7 bases at V and 4 bases at J, with 7 bases between the two ends. Germline CDR1 reads MDHEN; CDR2 reads SYDVKM. This CDR3 is built from 11 residues. The CDR3 is CASTGRETQYF. CDR3 DNA: TGTGCCAGCACCGGGAGAGAGACCCAGTACTTC.

The V call is TRBV28, the J call TRBJ1-3, with 7 bases identical to TRBD1. Germline V gene data show CDR1 as MDHEN and CDR2 as SYDVKM. This CDR3 comprises 15 residues. Trimming took 6 bases from V and 4 from J; bases not matched to a gene: 9. CDR3 sequence: CASSAGGSLGNTIYF. The DNA for the CDR3 is TGTGCCAGCAGCGCAGGGGGGTCCTTGGGAAACACCATATATTTT.

Concerning this clone: Other nucleotide sequences in the sample specify the same CDR3. In DNA, the CDR3 is TGTGCCACCAGCAGAGATCGGGGGAATCAGCCCCAGCATTTT. This codes for CATSRDRGNQPQHF. The rearrangement joins TRBV15 to TRBJ1-5; perhaps TRBD1 as D (5 bases). With 0 bases removed from V and 4 bases from J, the gap between germline ends came to 7 bases. Per germline, CDR1 LNHNV and CDR2 YYDKDF (reference sequence). The CDR3 is made up of 14 amino acids.

The chain carries TRBV6-2 or TRBV6-3 and TRBJ2-7; 12 positions agree with TRBD2. Per germline, CDR1 MNHEY and CDR2 SVGEGT. The CDR3 sequence is 16 residues long. The V segment lost 4 bases and the J segment 5 bases; nucleotides outside the gene matches: 9. Here the CDR3 DNA reads TGTGCCAGCAGTTTTACGACTAGCGGGAGCCGGAACGAGCAGTACTTC. Residues: CASSFTTSGSRNEQYF.

This clone has just a few counts. V and J are TRBV19 and TRBJ1-1; no definite D call. The CDR3 runs to 11 residues. Germline V gene data show CDR1 as LNHDA and CDR2 as SQIVND (reference sequence). V lost 8 bases and J lost 11, with 15 bases in between. The DNA of the CDR3 is TGTGCCAGTGCAAGCGGGTTATCGGCTTTCTTT. It is translated as CASASGLSAFF.

The chain employs TRBV27 and TRBJ2-1; TRBD2 matches at 7 bases. CDR3 length equals 15 residues. Trimming cost V 0 bases and J 10 bases; bases outside gene matches: 9. CDR1 is MNHEY and CDR2 is SMNVEV in the germline V gene (reference sequence). In DNA, the CDR3 is TGTGCCAGCAGTTTATCCCCTTCAGGGACTAACGAGCAGTTCTTC. Translation: CASSLSPSGTNEQFF.

The count of this clone is one. V gene TRBV19 combines with J gene TRBJ1-1; TRBD1 might be the D (5 bases). The V gene's germline CDR1 is LNHDA and CDR2 SQIVND (reference sequence). Trimming cost V 9 bases and J 7 bases, with 21 bases left between them. The CDR3 covers 14 residues. In DNA form, the CDR3 reads TGTGCCAGCCGCAGGGATCAGGGAGGATTTGAAGCTTTCTTT. Its translation: CASRRDQGGFEAFF.

The V call is TRBV5-6, the J call TRBJ1-6; no definite D call. This CDR3 region has 13 residues. V lost 4 bases, J lost 4 bases, and 6 bases lay in between. CDR1 and CDR2 (germline): SGHDT, YYEEEE. The CDR3 spells CASSGSYNSPLHF. Written as DNA, the CDR3 is TGTGCCAGCAGCGGCAGTTATAATTCACCCCTCCACTTT.